The rows below give T cell receptor beta chains drawn from one sample of a study of T cells in Graves' hyperthyroidism and ophthalmopathy. TCRdb re-analysed the multiplex PCR reads in MiXCR, keeping a single row per CDR3 protein. The table includes 700,000 to 850,000 distinct CDR3 sequences, 35% detected once. Source material: blood. These receptors were taken from a woman in her forties with Graves' hyperthyroidism. Each CDR3 is given with its conserved first and last residue. A D gene is named only where the DNA matches it firmly. Rows may omit the clone size; those that give it use once, few, many or a size class.

size: .
J: TRBJ2-5
D: TRBD2
length: 21
V: TRBV15
DNA: TGTGCCACCAGCAGAGCTGGAGATACAAGACTAGCGGGGGGGAAACAAGAGACCCAGTACTTC
CDR3: CATSRAGDTRLAGGKQETQYF

size: .
J: TRBJ2-7
D: TRBD1
length: 14
V: TRBV7-2
DNA: TGTGCCAGCAGCTACCGGGGACAGGGGAGCGAGCAGTACTTC
CDR3: CASSYRGQGSEQYF

size: few
J: TRBJ2-3
D: .
length: 15
V: TRBV7-2
DNA: TGTGCCAGCAGCTCGTTTACGGGGCCCACAGATACGCAGTATTTT
CDR3: CASSSFTGPTDTQYF

size: .
J: TRBJ2-7
D: TRBD1
length: 15
V: TRBV7-2
DNA: TGTGCCAGCAGCCCGGACACAGGGGGATATTACGAGCAGTACTTC
CDR3: CASSPDTGGYYEQYF

size: many
J: TRBJ1-2
D: .
length: 15
V: TRBV10-3
DNA: TGTGCCATCAACAGAGACAGGTCTGCTAACTATGGCTACACCTTC
CDR3: CAINRDRSANYGYTF

size: .
J: TRBJ1-2
D: .
length: 13
V: TRBV6-5
DNA: TGTGCCAGCAGTCATGGGGGGTTTGATGGCTACACCTTC
CDR3: CASSHGGFDGYTF

size: few
J: TRBJ1-3
D: .
length: 17
V: TRBV7-9
DNA: TGTGCCAGCAGCTTAACGGGGGACCCCTGGGGTGGAAACACCATATATTTT
CDR3: CASSLTGDPWGGNTIYF

size: many
J: TRBJ2-7
D: .
length: 14
V: TRBV10-3
DNA: TGTGCCACCGGGTTTGGGGAGAGTTTCTACGAGCAGTACTTC
CDR3: CATGFGESFYEQYF

size: few
J: TRBJ1-5
D: .
length: 14
V: TRBV30
DNA: TGTGCCTGCTCCGTCAGGGGTGGGGATCAGCCCCAGCATTTT
CDR3: CACSVRGGDQPQHF

size: once
J: TRBJ2-7
D: .
length: 17
V: TRBV15
DNA: TGTGCCACCAGCAGAGGTGCCCTTAAAGCAGTTCTATACGAGCGGTACTTC
CDR3: CATSRGALKAVLYERYF

size: few
J: TRBJ2-7
D: TRBD2
length: 17
V: TRBV11-2
DNA: TGTGCCAGCAGGACGGGACTAGCGGGGGCGGTGATCTACGAGCAGTACTTC
CDR3: CASRTGLAGAVIYEQYF

size: many
J: TRBJ1-2
D: .
length: 13
V: TRBV10-3
DNA: TGTGCCATCAGTGAGTCGACGATCTATGGCTACACCTTC
CDR3: CAISESTIYGYTF

size: .
J: TRBJ1-1
D: .
length: 11
V: TRBV6-1
DNA: TGTGCCAGCAGCGGTCTTGCGTTCGGCTTCTTT
CDR3: CASSGLAFGFF

size: many
J: TRBJ2-5
D: .
length: 14
V: TRBV4-3
DNA: TGCGCCAGCAGCCAAAACATAGGAGGAGAGACCCAGTACTTC
CDR3: CASSQNIGGETQYF

size: once
J: TRBJ1-1
D: TRBD1
length: 16
V: TRBV6-2/TRBV6-3
DNA: TGTGCCAGCAGTGCCGACAGGGCCCACACCCGGATCGAAGCTTTCTTT
CDR3: CASSADRAHTRIEAFF

size: .
J: TRBJ2-4
D: .
length: 14
V: TRBV7-2
DNA: TGTGCCAGCAGCCCTGGACAGCACAAAAACATTCAGTACTTC
CDR3: CASSPGQHKNIQYF

size: .
J: TRBJ2-7
D: .
length: 15
V: TRBV7-2
DNA: TGTGCCAGCAGTCCGGGCGTGGGTAGCACCTACGAGCAGTACTTC
CDR3: CASSPGVGSTYEQYF

size: .
J: TRBJ2-2
D: TRBD2
length: 19
V: TRBV6-5
DNA: TGTGCCAGCAGTTACGGTTCTACTAGCGGGGGGGTGAGCACCGGGGAGCTGTTTTTT
CDR3: CASSYGSTSGGVSTGELFF

size: few
J: TRBJ2-7
D: TRBD2
length: 17
V: TRBV12-3/TRBV12-4
DNA: TGTGCCAGCAGTTTAACCCCGACCGGGACTAGACCATACGAGCAGTACTTC
CDR3: CASSLTPTGTRPYEQYF

size: many
J: TRBJ2-2
D: TRBD2
length: 16
V: TRBV2
DNA: TGTGCCAGCAGTCCTCTAGCGGGACTGAACACCGGGGAGCTGTTTTTT
CDR3: CASSPLAGLNTGELFF

size: .
J: TRBJ2-5
D: .
length: 17
V: TRBV6-6
DNA: TGTGCCAGCAGACACGACAGCCGCAATAGCTACCAAGAGACCCAGTACTTC
CDR3: CASRHDSRNSYQETQYF

size: once
J: TRBJ1-1
D: .
length: 16
V: TRBV5-1
DNA: TGCGCCAGCTCCGGGGCATCCCCAGGGAATTTCGCTGAAGCTTTCTTT
CDR3: CASSGASPGNFAEAFF

size: .
J: TRBJ1-2
D: .
length: 14
V: TRBV7-9
DNA: TGTGCCAGCAGCCAAGTGGCGGGGGCTGGTGGCTACACCTTC
CDR3: CASSQVAGAGGYTF

size: few
J: TRBJ2-2
D: TRBD1
length: 16
V: TRBV5-6
DNA: TGTGCCAGCAGCTTTTTCGGCAGGGGGCACACCGGGGAGCTGTTTTTT
CDR3: CASSFFGRGHTGELFF

size: .
J: TRBJ2-5
D: TRBD2
length: 16
V: TRBV19
DNA: TGTGCCAGTAGTAGGGGACTAGCGGGAGGAGTAGAGACCCAGTACTTC
CDR3: CASSRGLAGGVETQYF

size: .
J: TRBJ2-2
D: .
length: 14
V: TRBV2
DNA: TGTGCCAGCAGTGAACTCGAGGGTACCGGGGAGCTGTTTTTT
CDR3: CASSELEGTGELFF

size: .
J: TRBJ1-2
D: .
length: 13
V: TRBV28
DNA: TGTGCCAGCAGTTTAAGTGCGGCATATGGCTACACCTTC
CDR3: CASSLSAAYGYTF

size: .
J: TRBJ1-4
D: .
length: 15
V: TRBV10-3
DNA: TGTGCCATCAGTGAGACTAGCGGGGGGGCGGAAAAACTGTTTTTT
CDR3: CAISETSGGAEKLFF

size: many
J: TRBJ1-1
D: .
length: 15
V: TRBV7-2
DNA: TGTGCCAGCAGCTCCCGCGACAGTCTGAACACTGAAGCTTTCTTT
CDR3: CASSSRDSLNTEAFF

size: .
J: TRBJ2-3
D: .
length: 15
V: TRBV12-3/TRBV12-4
DNA: TGTGCCAGCAGTTGGGGGGCGTCTAGCACAGATACGCAGTATTTT
CDR3: CASSWGASSTDTQYF

size: many
J: TRBJ1-1
D: .
length: 12
V: TRBV6-6
DNA: TGTGCCAGCAGTGGGCGGGACACTGAAGCTTTCTTT
CDR3: CASSGRDTEAFF

size: many
J: TRBJ1-4
D: .
length: 14
V: TRBV14
DNA: TGTGCCAGCAGCCCCCGGACAAGGGGGGGGAAACTGTTTTTT
CDR3: CASSPRTRGGKLFF

size: .
J: TRBJ1-5
D: .
length: 16
V: TRBV7-2
DNA: TGTGCCAGCAGCTTAGGGCAGTTTGGGGACGCGCAGCCCCAGCATTTT
CDR3: CASSLGQFGDAQPQHF